This entry features one T cell receptor (beta chain) sequence. As processed by the authors: Nucleated cell counts were estimated from reference gene primer amplification. Generated by immunoSEQ multiplex PCR, the TCRdb table keeps only in-frame clones and is missing some. V and J calls and clone size are as listed in that table; D and trimming were resolved from the DNA. The sample consists of about 160,000 clones, less than 85% of them appearing once. CDR1 LNHNV and CDR2 YYDKDF come from the germline V gene (reference sequence). Between the trimmed V and J ends, which lost 0 bases and 4 bases, there was a span of 15 bases. This CDR3 has 17 amino acids. Patients in Seattle were enrolled during active infection, then followed longitudinally. The data derive from a study of blood T cell repertoires in COVID-19. Across the whole study: Samples taken during acute and convalescent COVID-19 were collected in the United States, Italy and Spain. The analysed material was cDNA or gDNA that came from T cells, B-cell-depleted T cells, or PBMCs.

The J gene is TRBJ2-2, the V gene TRBV15; possible D gene TRBD1, 5 bases. The sample taken for sequencing was peripheral blood. The sequence was obtained from a woman in her sixties or seventies with COVID-19, enrolled during active disease. The CDR3 reads CATSRDQMARVTGELFF. DNA for the CDR3: TGTGCCACCAGCAGAGATCAGATGGCCAGGGTCACCGGGGAGCTGTTTTTT.